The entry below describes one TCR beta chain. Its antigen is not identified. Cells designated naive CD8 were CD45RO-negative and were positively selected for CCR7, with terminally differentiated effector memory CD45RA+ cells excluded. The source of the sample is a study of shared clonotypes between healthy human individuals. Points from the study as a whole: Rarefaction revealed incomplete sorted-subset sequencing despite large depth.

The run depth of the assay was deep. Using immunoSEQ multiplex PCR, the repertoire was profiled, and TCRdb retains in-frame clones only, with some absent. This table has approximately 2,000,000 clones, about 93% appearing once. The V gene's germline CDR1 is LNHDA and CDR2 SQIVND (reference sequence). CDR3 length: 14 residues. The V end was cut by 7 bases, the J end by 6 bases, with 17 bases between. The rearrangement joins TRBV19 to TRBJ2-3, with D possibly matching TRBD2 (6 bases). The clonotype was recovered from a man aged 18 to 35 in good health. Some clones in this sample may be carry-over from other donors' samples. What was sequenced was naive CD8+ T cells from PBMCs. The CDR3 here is CASKVSGGKDTQYF. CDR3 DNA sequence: TGTGCCAGTAAGGTATCCGGCGGGAAGGATACGCAGTATTTT.